The clone carrying this T cell receptor (beta chain) has at least ten counts. Patients aged 18 to 65 had newly diagnosed hyperthyroidism lasting under 2 months. Pregnant or lactating patients were excluded, as were those with uncontrolled infection or other autoimmune disease. The authors took PBMCs from 10 ml fresh peripheral blood. There were TCR beta CDR3 regions amplified from RNA transcripts. First-round RT-PCR with HTBI primers amplified the TCR CDR3 region. TCRdb reanalysed the multiplex PCR reads using MiXCR and keeps one entry per CDR3 protein. This table has 750,000 to 950,000 distinct CDR3 sequences, roughly 40% appearing once. The data were taken from a study of T cells in Graves' hyperthyroidism and ophthalmopathy. Sequenced material: blood. The sequence was collected from a man aged 18 to 35 with Graves' hyperthyroidism.

Here the CDR3 reads CSVVDTEAFF. DNA of the CDR3: TGCAGCGTTGTGGACACTGAAGCTTTCTTT. The rearrangement links TRBV29-1 to TRBJ1-1, with D hard to call. V was trimmed by 4 bases and J by 3 bases, leaving 3 bases between them. The CDR3 consists of 10 residues. CDR1 is SQVTM, CDR2 ANQGSEA, per germline.